This TCR beta chain was recovered during a study of blood T cell repertoires in COVID-19. Original methodology: Nucleated cell counts were estimated from reference gene primer amplification. Data came from immunoSEQ multiplex PCR; TCRdb stores just in-frame clones and leaves some out. V and J calls and clone size are copied from that table; D and trimming were computed from the DNA. This sample yields approximately 170,000 clones, of which roughly 88% are seen a single time; 9% belongs to the top ten. Germline CDR1 is LNHDA and CDR2 is SQIVND (reference sequence). The CDR3 is made up of 14 amino acids. Trimming removed 6 bases from V and 8 bases from J; junction bases left unmatched: 11.

The genes are TRBV19 and TRBJ1-2; 8 nucleotides agree with TRBD1. Input material: PBMCs or T cells enriched from blood (not recorded which). The receptor was isolated from a woman aged 18-35 years who had recovered from COVID-19. Here the CDR3 DNA reads TGTGCCAGTAGCTACGGGACAGGATTCAAGGGCTACACCTTC. It specifies CASSYGTGFKGYTF.